A selection of T cell receptor beta chains follows, all from one sample in a study of graft-versus-host responses after intestinal transplantation. Their antigen targets remain unknown. Generated by immunoSEQ multiplex PCR, the TCRdb table keeps only in-frame clones and is missing some. The sample carries about 130,000 clones, around 90% recorded once. The sample here was unstimulated CD4+ T cells sorted from spleen or lymph node cells, taken before intestinal transplant. Every receptor here comes from a human donor who received an intestinal transplant. The CDR3 runs from the conserved cysteine through the conserved F or W. Each record gives: D gene, V gene, J gene, clone size, CDR3 DNA, CDR3 protein. The D gene is left open where the match is weak. Not every row has a clone size; where given, it reads once, few, many or a size class.

>NA|TRBV7-9|TRBJ2-7|NA
TGTGCCAGCGCGGCCGGTGGATCCTACGAGCAGTACTTC
CASAAGGSYEQYF
>TRBD1|TRBV20-1|TRBJ1-1|NA
TGCAGTGCCCGGGCAGGGGGAAAAGCTTTCTTT
CSARAGGKAFF
>TRBD2|TRBV9|TRBJ2-1|NA
TGTGCCAGCAGCGTAGGGACTAGCGCATACAATGAGCAGTTCTTC
CASSVGTSAYNEQFF
>NA|TRBV7-6|TRBJ2-7|NA
TGTGCCAGCAGCTTAGGGGGGACGGCGTACGAGCAGTACTTC
CASSLGGTAYEQYF
>TRBD1|TRBV18|TRBJ1-4|NA
TGTGCCAGCTCAGCAAAGACAGGGGGAAACGAAAAACTGTTTTTT
CASSAKTGGNEKLFF
>NA|TRBV6-6|TRBJ1-2|few
TGTGCCAGCTCCGAAAGTCGCGGATGGTATGGCTACACCTTC
CASSESRGWYGYTF
>TRBD2|TRBV7-9|TRBJ2-1|NA
TGTGCCAGCAGCTTAGCGCTGGCTAGCGGAGTAGGGAATGAGCAGTTCTTC
CASSLALASGVGNEQFF
>NA|TRBV7-9|TRBJ1-1|NA
TGTGCCAGCAGCGTAGGCAGCACCACTGAAGCTTTCTTT
CASSVGSTTEAFF
>NA|TRBV7-9|TRBJ1-2|NA
TGTGCCAGCAGCTTGGGACCGCAGAACCTCTATGGCTACACCTTC
CASSLGPQNLYGYTF
>NA|TRBV7-2|TRBJ1-5|NA
TGTGCCAGCAGCTCCTTTGGGACCTCCAGCAATCAGCCCCAGCATTTT
CASSSFGTSSNQPQHF
>NA|TRBV28|TRBJ2-1|once
TGTGCCAGCAGTTTTAGCGGAGACATTTACAATGAGCAGTTCTTC
CASSFSGDIYNEQFF
>TRBD2|TRBV5-1|TRBJ2-3|NA
TGCGCCAGCAGCTTGGTGGGAGCGGGAGGAGATACGCAGTATTTT
CASSLVGAGGDTQYF
>NA|TRBV15|TRBJ2-5|NA
TGTGCCACCAGCAGAGAGGGGGCAGGCTTGGCGACCCAGTACTTC
CATSREGAGLATQYF
>TRBD1|TRBV18|TRBJ1-2|NA
TGTGCCAGCTCACTCGGGCGCGGTACAGGGGCCTATGGCTACACCTTC
CASSLGRGTGAYGYTF
>TRBD2|TRBV7-9|TRBJ2-1|NA
TGTGCCAGCAGCTTAGCGACACTAGCGGGCAGGTACAATGAGCAGTTCTTC
CASSLATLAGRYNEQFF
>NA|TRBV28|TRBJ1-6|NA
TGTGCCAGCACCCTGGTTAGCTCCTATAATTCACCCCTCCACTTT
CASTLVSSYNSPLHF
>TRBD2|TRBV7-6|TRBJ2-7|NA
TGTGCCAGCAGCTTAGCCCCACCCAGCGGCGGGAGCACGTACGAGCAGTACTTC
CASSLAPPSGGSTYEQYF
>NA|TRBV30|TRBJ1-4|NA
TGTGCCTGGAGGCAAAATCCCCCTTTGGGGAGGGCCTGGTTTTTT
CAWRQNPPLGRAWFF
>NA|TRBV30|TRBJ1-5|NA
TGTGCCTGGAGTTCACAACCCAATCAGCCCCAGCATTTT
CAWSSQPNQPQHF
>NA|TRBV27|TRBJ2-7|NA
TGTGCCAGCACCCTACCCTACGAGCAGTACTTC
CASTLPYEQYF
>NA|TRBV6-5|TRBJ2-7|NA
TGTGCCAGCAGTGAAGGGCGGGGCTCCTACGAGCAGTACTTC
CASSEGRGSYEQYF
>NA|TRBV5-1|TRBJ2-3|once
TGCGCCAGCAGCTTGAGTCCGGGCACAGATACGCAGTATTTT
CASSLSPGTDTQYF
>TRBD2|TRBV11-2|TRBJ2-3|NA
TGTGCCAGCAGTCGACTAGCGGGAGATACGCAGTATTTT
CASSRLAGDTQYF
>NA|TRBV4-1|TRBJ2-7|NA
TGCGCCAGCAGCCAAGTGACTAGAAAAATACACGAGCAGTACTTC
CASSQVTRKIHEQYF
>TRBD1|TRBV7-2|TRBJ1-1|NA
TGTGCCAGCAGCTTAGGTTCTTTCTGGACAGGGGTTACTGAAGCTTTCTTT
CASSLGSFWTGVTEAFF
>NA|TRBV4-1|TRBJ1-2|NA
TGCGCCAGCAGCCGCCCCCCTGGCAGCTATGGCTACACCTTC
CASSRPPGSYGYTF
>NA|TRBV11-2|TRBJ2-3|NA
TGTGCCAGCAGTTACTGGACAGGCACAGATACGCAGTATTTT
CASSYWTGTDTQYF
>TRBD2|TRBV28|TRBJ2-7|NA
TGTGCCAGCAAGAGTGACCCGGGGGGTCGGGAGCAGTACTTC
CASKSDPGGREQYF
>NA|TRBV2|TRBJ2-1|NA
TGTGCCAGCAGTGAAGATAGGGTAGCGCCGAGCTCCTACAATGAGCAGTTCTTC
CASSEDRVAPSSYNEQFF
>NA|TRBV7-2|TRBJ1-5|NA
TGTGCCAGCAGCTTCGGGGAGAGGGATCAGCCCCAGCATTTT
CASSFGERDQPQHF
>NA|TRBV21-1|TRBJ2-7|NA
TGTGCCAGCAGCTTACAGTACTTC
CASSLQYF
>NA|TRBV18|TRBJ2-4|NA
TGTGCCAGCTCACCACCGGAGTCAGGGAGAACAAACATTCAGTACTTC
CASSPPESGRTNIQYF
>NA|TRBV30|TRBJ2-7|NA
TGTGCCTGGAGTAGGGAAAACTACGAGCAGTACTTC
CAWSRENYEQYF
>NA|TRBV5-5|TRBJ2-7|NA
TGTGCCAGCAGCTTCTTGGGCAGCAACTCCTACGAGCAGTACTTC
CASSFLGSNSYEQYF
>NA|TRBV30|TRBJ1-6|NA
TGTGCCTGGACTCAGGTACCATCGGATAATTCACCCCTCCACTTT
CAWTQVPSDNSPLHF
>NA|TRBV18|TRBJ1-3|NA
TGTGCTAGCTCACCATCGGGCAGATTTGGAAACACCATATATTTT
CASSPSGRFGNTIYF
>NA|TRBV5-1|TRBJ2-1|NA
TGCGCCAGCAGCCAAGGGGTTGAGCAGTTCTTC
CASSQGVEQFF